Sequencing of this T cell receptor (beta chain) was carried out in a study of spatial heterogeneity in lung cancer. By share, this clonotype counts as medium-sized. What it recognizes is unknown. TCR cDNA molecules each carried a unique molecular identifier. TCRdb re-analysed the 5' RACE reads in MiXCR, keeping a single row per CDR3 protein. The table has about 6,900 distinct CDR3 sequences, around 11% seen once; the top ten hold around a fifth. V lost 5 bases and J 5 bases, leaving 9 bases between the germline ends. This CDR3 comprises 12 residues. Broader study findings: Coverage was estimated at roughly 7.2% of tumor T cells for alpha chains and 13% for beta chains. Tracking of tumor mutation counts was seen in expanded intratumoral alpha and beta TCR counts.

Time point given: sample taken at primary tumor resection. The donor population consisted of some 67 patients with untreated, early-stage non-small cell lung cancer. Whole RNA, isolated from tumor, nontumor lung or frozen PBMC, was sequenced without prior sorting. The TCR sequence derives from a male donor with early-stage non-small cell lung cancer. This specimen was lung tumor tissue, taken at surgery. The rearrangement joins TRBV12-3 or TRBV12-4 to TRBJ1-2, with D hard to call. The CDR3 sequence: CASSPDGYGYTF. CDR3 in DNA: TGTGCCAGCAGTCCCGACGGATATGGCTACACCTTC.